A selection of T cell receptor beta chains follows, all from one sample in a study of T cell responses to AZD1222 COVID-19 vaccine. Using immunoSEQ multiplex PCR, the repertoire was profiled, and TCRdb retains in-frame clones only, with some absent. The sample records roughly 120,000 clones, 87% being singletons. Sequencing used peripheral blood, obtained 28 days after the second AZD1222 dose. The receptors here all came from an adult who received the AZD1222 COVID-19 vaccine. Both conserved end residues are part of each CDR3. Fields, in order: clone size, J gene, V gene, D gene, CDR3 DNA, CDR3 protein. D genes are given only for firm matches. Clone size is shown for a subset of rows, as once, few, many or a class of expanded clone.

>NA|TRBJ1-6|TRBV28|NA
TGTGCCAGCAGTTTAGGTCCGGGTAGCGATTTTTATTCACCCCTCCACTTT
CASSLGPGSDFYSPLHF
>NA|TRBJ2-7|TRBV4-3|NA
TGCGCCAGCAGCCAAGAAGGCAGGGGCTACGAGCAGTACTTC
CASSQEGRGYEQYF
>NA|TRBJ2-2|TRBV5-1|NA
TGCGCCAGCCCCCACCCAACTCCATTAGAGGGACGGACCGGGGAGCTGTTTTTT
CASPHPTPLEGRTGELFF
>once|TRBJ1-2|TRBV7-8|TRBD1
TGTGCCAGCAGCTTAGGACAGGGCATTGATGGCTACACCTTC
CASSLGQGIDGYTF
>NA|TRBJ1-6|TRBV6-6|NA
TGTGCCAGCAGCCAGAGGTCGGGGAATTCACCCCTCCACTTT
CASSQRSGNSPLHF
>NA|TRBJ1-3|TRBV4-1|NA
TGCGCCAGCAGCCAAGTAGGGGGGGCGGCCTCTGGAAACACCATATATTTT
CASSQVGGAASGNTIYF
>NA|TRBJ1-1|TRBV6-2/TRBV6-3|TRBD1
TGTGCCAGCAGTTACCAGGACAGGGCGACTTTCTTT
CASSYQDRATFF
>NA|TRBJ2-5|TRBV27|TRBD1
TGTGCCAGCAGTCTGACAGGGGTAAAGACCCAGTACTTC
CASSLTGVKTQYF
>NA|TRBJ2-3|TRBV9|TRBD2
TGTGCCAGCAGCGTAGGATCCGGGGGGGCCGCGGATACGCAGTATTTT
CASSVGSGGAADTQYF
>NA|TRBJ1-2|TRBV6-5|NA
TGTGCCAGCAGCAGGGACGGTGCCGCGTATGGCTACACCTTC
CASSRDGAAYGYTF
>NA|TRBJ2-7|TRBV2|NA
TGTGCCAGCACCGAGGCCGTAGCCGAGCAGTACTTC
CASTEAVAEQYF
>NA|TRBJ2-1|TRBV4-2|NA
TGTGCCAGCAGCCAAGATCTTAATTCATTACCTGAGCAGTTCTTC
CASSQDLNSLPEQFF
>once|TRBJ1-1|TRBV4-3|NA
TGCGCCAGCAGCCAAGAGGGTCTCGGAGGGGACACTGAAGCTTTCTTT
CASSQEGLGGDTEAFF
>NA|TRBJ1-1|TRBV29-1|NA
TGCAGCGTCCGGGAGTCCGCACGGACTGAAGCTTTCTTT
CSVRESARTEAFF
>NA|TRBJ1-2|TRBV23-1|TRBD1
TGCGCCAGCAGTCAAGAGGGGGCGGGCTATGGCTACACCTTC
CASSQEGAGYGYTF
>NA|TRBJ1-6|TRBV7-3|NA
TGTGCCAGCAGCTTCGAGGCCCGATCACCCCTCCACTTT
CASSFEARSPLHF
>once|TRBJ2-1|TRBV2|TRBD2
TGTGCCAGCATCCGAACTAGCGGTGGTGGGAATGAGCAGTTCTTC
CASIRTSGGGNEQFF
>NA|TRBJ2-5|TRBV20-1|TRBD1
TGCAGTGCTAGTCCGCGACAGGGAGAGACCCAGTACTTC
CSASPRQGETQYF
>NA|TRBJ1-3|TRBV19|NA
TGTGCCAGTAGTATAGGGACAGACTCTGGAAACACCATATATTTT
CASSIGTDSGNTIYF
>NA|TRBJ2-3|TRBV19|TRBD2
TGTGCCAGTAGTATGGGAGCGGGAGGTACCACAGATACGCAGTATTTT
CASSMGAGGTTDTQYF
>NA|TRBJ2-7|TRBV7-6|TRBD2
TGTGCCAGCAGCTTAGAGGTGCGGGGGGGTACCTACGAGCAGTACTTC
CASSLEVRGGTYEQYF
>NA|TRBJ1-6|TRBV30|NA
TGTGCCTGGAGGGGACTGACTTATAATTCACCCCTCCACTTT
CAWRGLTYNSPLHF